This T cell receptor beta chain was sequenced for a study of T cells in Graves' hyperthyroidism and ophthalmopathy. General study points: Most thyroid clonotypes with frequency above 0.001 were detected in blood.

Amplified regions were TCR beta CDR3 sequences from RNA transcripts. Carried out on the TCR CDR3, a first-round RT-PCR used the HTBI primer set. TCRdb called the multiplex PCR reads again in MiXCR, with one record for every CDR3 protein. The table includes 600,000 or so distinct CDR3 sequences, 13% to 15% detected once. There are many counts of this clonotype. As yet, its antigen is unknown. Disease lasting under 3 months, a NOSPECS grade of at least 4, and a Clinical Activity Score of at least 3 were features of the ophthalmopathy patients. Each diagnosis was grounded in clinical symptoms, serum thyroxine and TRAb, thyroid ultrasound, and orbital computed tomography. J lost 4 bases, V lost 4 bases, and 5 bases had no gene match. Germline CDR1 SNHLY, CDR2 FYNNEI. The CDR3 extends over 14 amino acids.

V is TRBV2 and J is TRBJ2-3, with TRBD1 identical over 7 bases. The sample was blood. This TCR was recovered from a young woman with Graves' ophthalmopathy. The DNA for the CDR3 is TGTGCCAGCAGTGTAGATAGGGGGCCAGATACGCAGTATTTT. Its translation is CASSVDRGPDTQYF.